The 30 T cell receptor beta chains below were found in one sample sequenced in a study of Graves' ophthalmopathy and Graves' hyperthyroidism. RNA transcripts served as template for amplifying TCR beta CDR3 sequences. HTBI primers served in a first-round RT-PCR, which a second-round multiplex PCR followed. TCRdb analysed the multiplex PCR reads with MiXCR anew, one entry per CDR3 protein. The sample includes about 370,000 distinct CDR3 sequences, approximately 18% of them seen just once. Sample: peripheral blood. All receptors come from an adult woman with stable Graves' hyperthyroidism.

This clonotype was picked up many times. The chain carries TRBV5-5 and TRBJ1-1; D not certain. The CDR3 sequence is 13 residues long. Germline V gene lookup returns CDR1 SGHKS and CDR2 YYEKEE (reference sequence). Trimming left V 3 bases short and J 1 base short, with 7 bases between. CDR3 loop: CASSSGANTEAFF. The CDR3 DNA reads TGTGCCAGCAGCTCTGGCGCGAACACTGAAGCTTTCTTT.

This clonotype came up many times. The V and J genes are TRBV18 and TRBJ1-5; D might be TRBD1 (5 bases). The V gene's germline CDR1 is KGHSH and CDR2 LQKENI. Trimming took 5 bases from V and 7 from J, leaving 12 bases between them. This CDR3 spans 13 amino acids. The CDR3 nucleotides are TGTGCCAGCTCAAGTTCAGGGCAGCAGCCCCAGCATTTT. It specifies CASSSSGQQPQHF.

This rearrangement joins TRBV28 to TRBJ1-1; weak D call: TRBD1 (5 bases). CDR1 is MDHEN and CDR2 is SYDVKM in the germline V gene. The V end was cut by 4 bases, the J end by 1 base, with 13 bases between. This CDR3 region has 15 residues. The CDR3 DNA follows: TGTGCCAGCAGTTCTTCAGGGCGTGAGAACACTGAAGCTTTCTTT. Translation gives CASSSSGRENTEAFF.

This clonotype was detected once. The genes are TRBV28 and TRBJ1-1, with D hard to call. The CDR3 length is 14 residues. Per germline, CDR1 MDHEN and CDR2 SYDVKM. The germline V and J ends were trimmed by 4 bases and 0 bases, with 9 bases remaining between them. Here the CDR3 reads CASSYRKVNTEAFF. The CDR3 DNA reads as TGTGCCAGCAGTTATCGGAAGGTGAACACTGAAGCTTTCTTT.

The table lists this clonotype with many counts. The chain uses TRBV4-1 and TRBJ1-5, with a tentative D call TRBD1 (6 bases). Germline-derived CDR1 and CDR2 are MGHRA and YSYEKL. V gave up 1 base and J gave up 3 bases, with 10 bases separating them. The CDR3 has 15 residues. The chain's CDR3 is CASSQGGTYNQPQHF. CDR3 DNA sequence: TGCGCCAGCAGCCAAGGAGGGACATACAATCAGCCCCAGCATTTT.

The chain employs TRBV18 and TRBJ1-5, with TRBD1 matching over 8 bases. V shed 3 bases, J shed 7 bases, and the junction held 5 bases outside the gene matches. The germline V gene has CDR1 KGHSH and CDR2 LQKENI. The CDR3 is 14 amino acids. The CDR3 bases are TGTGCCAGCTCACCCCAGGGGGCACGGCAGCCCCAGCATTTT. Its protein product is CASSPQGARQPQHF.

Ten or more counts support this clonotype. The V and J genes are TRBV6-5 and TRBJ1-6; perhaps TRBD1 as D (5 bases). The germline CDR1 and CDR2 sequences are MNHEY and SVGAGI. Deletions cut 2 bases from V and 7 bases from J, with 12 bases between. This CDR3 region has 15 residues. The CDR3 nucleotides read TGTGCCAGCAGTTACCAACTGGGGGTCAATTCACCCCTCCACTTT. This codes for CASSYQLGVNSPLHF.

This clonotype was seen ten or more times. J is TRBJ2-7 and V is TRBV27; perhaps TRBD2 as D (6 bases). The ends were cut back, 5 bases at V and 13 bases at J, with 27 bases in the middle. The germline V gene has CDR1 MNHEY and CDR2 SMNVEV (reference sequence). The CDR3 is 15 residues long. DNA for the CDR3: TGTGCCAGCAGTACGTCTCAGGAGGGTATACAAATCCAATACTTC. Amino acid sequence: CASSTSQEGIQIQYF.

This clonotype was counted at least ten times. The J gene is TRBJ2-5, the V gene TRBV6-5; tentatively, D is TRBD1 (7 bases). V was trimmed by 4 bases and J by 3 bases, leaving 15 bases between them. CDR1 and CDR2 from the germline V gene are MNHEY and SVGAGI. The CDR3 loop spans 15 amino acids. The CDR3 sequence: CASSFAGQSKETQYF. CDR3 coding DNA: TGTGCCAGCAGTTTCGCGGGACAGTCAAAAGAGACCCAGTACTTC.

The V call is TRBV27, the J call TRBJ1-1; 9 bases fit TRBD1. Per germline, CDR1 MNHEY and CDR2 SMNVEV (reference sequence). J gave up 2 bases and V 5 bases, and 9 bases lay outside the gene matches. The CDR3 is 16 amino acids. CDR3 in amino acids: CASSQTSGQGNTEAFF. Written as DNA, the CDR3 is TGTGCCAGCAGTCAAACCTCGGGACAGGGAAACACTGAAGCTTTCTTT.

At least ten counts were recorded for this clonotype. The chain joins TRBV12-3 or TRBV12-4 to TRBJ2-5, with D possibly being TRBD1 (5 bases). The CDR3 totals 14 residues. V shed 1 base and J shed 5 bases, with 11 bases lying between them. The CDR3 DNA follows: TGTGCCAGCAGTTTAGTCAGGGTCGAGGAGACCCAGTACTTC. It encodes CASSLVRVEETQYF.

At least ten counts were recorded for this clonotype. The rearrangement links TRBV12-3 or TRBV12-4 to TRBJ1-2, with 8 positions matching TRBD1. J was trimmed by 8 bases and V by 3 bases; bases with no gene match: 5. The CDR3 is 13 amino acids. CDR3 sequence reads: CASSFGQGSGYTF. In DNA form, the CDR3 reads TGTGCCAGCAGTTTTGGACAGGGTAGCGGCTACACCTTC.

This clonotype was seen only a few times. J is TRBJ2-7 and V is TRBV19, with 10 bases that match TRBD2. The CDR3 has 15 amino acids. Unmatched junction bases numbered 9, after V lost 5 bases and J lost 5 bases. The germline CDR1 and CDR2 sequences are LNHDA and SQIVND (reference sequence). The CDR3 is CASSASSGSIHEQYF. The CDR3 DNA reads as TGTGCCAGTAGTGCCTCTAGCGGGAGTATCCACGAGCAGTACTTC.

At least ten counts were recorded for this clonotype. V is TRBV29-1 and J is TRBJ2-3; 8 nucleotides line up with TRBD2. The CDR3 totals 18 residues. Per germline, CDR1 SQVTM and CDR2 ANQGSEA. The junction had 17 bases not matched to a gene; V was cut back by 2 bases and J by 4 bases. CDR3 bases: TGCAGCGTTGAACGTAGAGCGGGAGCTAATCCTCCTCCAGATACGCAGTATTTT. It yields the protein CSVERRAGANPPPDTQYF.

This clonotype has ten or more counts. V and J are TRBV19 and TRBJ1-5, with D uncertain. The CDR3 sequence is 15 residues long. Germline V gives CDR1 LNHDA, CDR2 SQIVND (reference sequence). V was pared by 4 bases and J by 0 bases, with 10 bases between. The CDR3 region has the DNA TGTGCCAGTAGTACGACGGCGGATAGCAATCAGCCCCAGCATTTT. Translating gives CASSTTADSNQPQHF.

This clonotype was seen many times. The chain employs TRBV7-9 and TRBJ2-2, with 8 bases fitting TRBD1. The CDR3 length is 13 residues. The junction had 5 bases not matched to a gene; V was cut back by 11 bases and J by 3 bases. Germline V lookup: CDR1 SEHNR, CDR2 FQNEAQ (reference sequence). This chain's CDR3 is CADQGADTGELFF. The CDR3 bases are TGTGCCGACCAGGGGGCAGACACCGGGGAGCTGTTTTTT.

This clonotype was counted at least ten times. This rearrangement joins TRBV20-1 to TRBJ1-2; weak D call: TRBD1 (5 bases). Germline lookup yields CDR1 DFQATT and CDR2 SNEGSKA (reference sequence). The V end was cut by 4 bases, the J end by 6 bases, with 27 bases between. The CDR3 is 17 amino acids. The CDR3 is CSATQLNDRDGRNGYTF. The CDR3 bases are TGCAGTGCTACACAACTTAATGACCGGGACGGACGTAATGGCTACACCTTC.

This clonotype was seen at least ten times. This rearrangement joins TRBV7-9 to TRBJ2-7; 8 positions match TRBD1. The CDR3 has 14 amino acids. With V trimmed by 3 bases and J by 3 bases, 4 bases remained unmatched. Germline loops: CDR1 SEHNR, CDR2 FQNEAQ (reference sequence). The CDR3 loop is CASSFPDRDYEQYF. The CDR3 DNA is TGTGCCAGCAGCTTTCCGGACAGGGACTACGAGCAGTACTTC.

A few counts support this clonotype. The chain has TRBV3-1 and TRBJ1-5; maybe TRBD1 (6 bases). V dropped 4 bases and J dropped 4 bases, with 11 bases sitting between them. Germline V gives CDR1 LGHDT, CDR2 YNNKEL (reference sequence). This CDR3 is built from 14 residues. CDR3 region: CASSPGAANQPQHF. CDR3 DNA sequence: TGTGCCAGCAGCCCAGGGGCCGCTAATCAGCCCCAGCATTTT.

This clonotype was detected ten times or more. This sequence joins TRBV6-2 or TRBV6-3 and TRBJ1-5, with a possible D match to TRBD1 (5 bases). CDR1 is MNHEY, CDR2 SVGEGT, per germline. The CDR3 extends over 14 amino acids. The V end lost 3 bases, the J end lost 4 bases, and 10 bases lay between the germline ends. CDR3 region: CASSYDSQNQPQHF. CDR3 nucleotide sequence: TGTGCCAGCAGTTATGACAGCCAGAATCAGCCCCAGCATTTT.

This rearrangement joins TRBV12-3 or TRBV12-4 to TRBJ1-6; D call uncertain. V was clipped by 4 bases and J by 11 bases, with 15 bases between them. The CDR3 loop spans 14 amino acids. The CDR3 DNA follows: TGTGCCAGCAGTTCGGGCCATCCCGCTCCACCCCTCCACTTT. Amino acids: CASSSGHPAPPLHF.

This clonotype has a count of ten or more. The rearrangement joins TRBV19 to TRBJ2-5; 7 nucleotides line up with TRBD2. CDR1 and CDR2 from the germline V gene are LNHDA and SQIVND (reference sequence). Trimming removed 6 bases from V and 3 bases from J; junction bases left unmatched: 4. This CDR3 comprises 13 residues. This CDR3 reads CASSPGLKETQYF. The CDR3 region has the DNA TGTGCCAGTAGCCCGGGACTAAAAGAGACCCAGTACTTC.

This clonotype was detected ten times or more. In nucleotides, the CDR3 is TGTGCCAGCAGTTTGGGACTAAACATTCAGTACTTC. Its translation: CASSLGLNIQYF. The rearrangement uses TRBV6-2 or TRBV6-3 and TRBJ2-4, with D possibly TRBD2 on 6 matching bases. The CDR3 is 12 amino acids. Trimming left V 4 bases short and J 6 bases short, with 7 bases between. Germline V CDR1 and CDR2: MNHEY, SVGEGT.

This clonotype was seen ten or more times. The chain links TRBV28 to TRBJ1-6; 8 bases line up with TRBD1. CDR3 size: 15 residues. V dropped 5 bases and J dropped 13; count of bases not matched to a gene: 13. Germline CDR1 MDHEN, CDR2 SYDVKM. In DNA, the CDR3 is TGTGCCAGCAGTCCGGCAGGGGGCCGGGGTGTCCCCCTCCACTTT. Residues: CASSPAGGRGVPLHF.

The chain carries TRBV3-1 and TRBJ1-2, with 7 bases aligning to TRBD1. Germline V gene lookup returns CDR1 LGHDT and CDR2 YNNKEL (reference sequence). V lost 0 bases, J lost 4 bases, and 2 bases stayed unmatched. The CDR3 consists of 14 residues. The CDR3 sequence is CASSQDRTGYGYTF. The CDR3 DNA is TGTGCCAGCAGCCAAGACCGGACAGGCTATGGCTACACCTTC.

This clonotype was detected only a few times. The J gene is TRBJ2-5, the V gene TRBV28; the D gene is possibly TRBD2 (5 bases). The V gene lost 5 bases and the J gene lost 2 bases, with 21 bases spanning the gap. Per germline, CDR1 MDHEN and CDR2 SYDVKM. The CDR3 length is 17 residues. The CDR3 protein is CASSLGRWTPGQETQYF. Here the CDR3 DNA reads TGTGCCAGCAGTCTAGGTCGTTGGACTCCGGGACAAGAGACCCAGTACTTC.

This clonotype was observed a few times. This chain links TRBV4-1 with TRBJ1-6; D unclear. This CDR3 contains 15 residues. The V gene lost 6 bases and the J gene lost 3 bases, with 12 bases spanning the gap. Germline CDR1 and CDR2: MGHRA and YSYEKL. Here the CDR3 reads CASRTNEIYNSPLHF. The CDR3 coding sequence is TGCGCCAGCAGAACCAATGAGATCTATAATTCACCCCTCCACTTT.

J is TRBJ2-2 and V is TRBV24-1, with 7 bases matching TRBD2. The germline V gene has CDR1 KGHDR and CDR2 SFDVKD. Germline trimming cut 3 bases from V and 2 bases from J; bases unmatched to any gene: 8. The CDR3 totals 17 residues. CDR3 loop: CATSDAEAGLNTGELFF. As DNA, the CDR3 is TGTGCCACCAGTGATGCTGAAGCGGGGCTAAACACCGGGGAGCTGTTTTTT.

A note on this clonotype: Compared with germline, one end of the junction differs, possibly owing to a read error. This sequence joins TRBV28 and TRBJ2-7, with 8 nucleotides matching TRBD1. CDR3 length: 16 residues. CDR1 MDHEN and CDR2 SYDVKM come from the germline V gene. CDR3 DNA sequence: TGTTCCAGCAGTACCACGACCTGGACAGGGATCAACGAGCAGTACTTC. It specifies CSSSTTTWTGINEQYF.

This clonotype showed up just a few times. The chain employs TRBV12-3 or TRBV12-4 and TRBJ1-1; 8 bases align to TRBD1. This CDR3 is built from 16 residues. Trimming cost V 4 bases and J 2 bases; bases outside gene matches: 9. CDR3: CASSYLGTGTNTEAFF. DNA of the CDR3: TGTGCCAGCAGTTATCTTGGGACAGGCACTAACACTGAAGCTTTCTTT.